The 5 T cell receptor beta chains presented below share a single source sample, sequenced in a study of low-dose radiotherapy and immunotherapy resistance in tumors. Primers used for first-strand cDNA, a TRAV- and TRBV-specific set, covered both alpha and beta chains. The PCR that amplified TCRs ran for about 18 cycles, relying on a constant-region primer and a V-primer adapter. TCRdb processed the reads anew with MiXCR; each CDR3 protein has one entry. The sample has 50,000 or so distinct CDR3 sequences, 20% to 25% seen once; the top ten hold around 7%. The sample's time point: after trial treatment. The treatment here: LDRT plus nivolumab, ipilimumab, low-dose cyclophosphamide and aspirin (RACIN trial). The source was PBMCs, collected after low-dose radiotherapy plus immunotherapy. The receptors stem from a male donor with prostate cancer.

The rearrangement joins TRBV2 to TRBJ2-7, with D maybe TRBD2 (5 bases). The CDR3 runs 12 residues. The ends were cut back, 5 bases at V and 4 bases at J, with 9 bases in the middle. The germline V gene encodes CDR1 SNHLY and CDR2 FYNNEI. CDR3 in DNA: TGTGCCAGCAGTTCTACGGGGTACGAGCAGTACTTC. It codes for CASSSTGYEQYF.

This clonotype appeared many times. The rearrangement uses TRBV20-1 and TRBJ2-3; TRBD2 aligns across 10 bases. V dropped 8 bases and J dropped 5; count of bases not matched to a gene: 16. Per the germline V gene, CDR1 is DFQATT and CDR2 is SNEGSKA (reference sequence). The CDR3 loop spans 16 amino acids. CDR3 in DNA: TGCAGTTGGGGGCTAGCGGGGGCCCGACCTGGAGATACGCAGTATTTT. This translates into CSWGLAGARPGDTQYF.

This clonotype was picked up many times. A far larger clone differs by one base, so this is likely a read error. J is TRBJ2-7 and V is TRBV11-3, with 11 bases lining up with TRBD2. The CDR3 runs to 17 residues. Germline loops: CDR1 SGHNT, CDR2 YENEEA. V was clipped by 4 bases and J by 9 bases; unmatched bases: 17. This CDR3 reads CASSYRDGSGLAERQYF. The DNA for the CDR3 is TGTGCCAGCAGCTACAGAGACGGCTCGGGACTAGCGGAGCGGCAGTACTTC.

This clonotype was recorded only once. This chain uses TRBV24-1 with TRBJ2-5; TRBD2 matches 12 bases. The junction had 5 bases not matched to a gene; V was cut back by 4 bases and J by 3 bases. CDR1 and CDR2 from the germline V gene are KGHDR and SFDVKD. This CDR3 comprises 16 residues. The CDR3 loop reads CATSEHSSGREETQYF. The CDR3 nucleotides read TGTGCCACCAGTGAGCATTCTAGCGGGAGGGAAGAGACCCAGTACTTC.

This clonotype showed up just a few times. The chain has TRBV5-8 and TRBJ2-5; D ambiguous. There are 14 residues in the CDR3. Trimming removed 0 bases from V and 4 bases from J, with 10 bases in between. Germline assignment: CDR1 SGHTS and CDR2 YDEGEE. The CDR3 reads CASSLVMLGETQYF. The CDR3, as DNA: TGTGCCAGCAGCTTGGTAATGTTAGGAGAGACCCAGTACTTC.